This entry is about one T cell receptor beta chain. Seattle's enrolled individuals joined amid active infection and were then monitored longitudinally. The length of the CDR3 is 12 residues. Per the germline V gene, CDR1 is SGHTS and CDR2 is YDEGEE. V dropped 2 bases and J dropped 14 bases, with 15 bases sitting between them. In the source study's methods: Estimates of nucleated cell counts were drawn from the amplification of reference gene primers. Sequencing used immunoSEQ multiplex PCR; TCRdb keeps in-frame clones, though not all of them. That table gives V, J and clone size, and the DNA gave D and trimming. The sample contains a few hundred thousand clones, approximately 88% of which appear only once. This record comes from a study of blood T cell repertoires in COVID-19. At the level of the study: COVID-19 samples, acute and convalescent, were from the United States, Italy and Spain. Sample material is recorded as cDNA or gDNA derived from T cells, B-cell-depleted T cells, or PBMCs.

The TCR sequence derives from a woman aged 50 to 60 with COVID-19, enrolled during active disease. J is TRBJ2-3 and V is TRBV5-8; D might be TRBD2 (6 bases). The sequencing sample was made of peripheral blood. CDR3 bases: TGTGCCAGCAGCTTTGGGGACTTCCGAACGTATTTT. This codes for CASSFGDFRTYF.